The clone carrying this T cell receptor beta chain was seen a few times. What it binds is unknown. V lost 6 bases and J 3 bases, leaving 15 bases between the germline ends. The CDR3 extends over 14 amino acids. Per the germline V gene, CDR1 is MNHNY and CDR2 is SVGAGI (reference sequence). This sample was included in a study of CD8+ T cells in alopecia areata. Study background: A 6-month period off drug followed tofacitinib, which lasted 6 to 18 months.

Findings of the study overall: When scalp samples are sequenced, resident alphabeta T cells of normal skin are also captured. Lesional scalp exceeded normal scalp in clonality, especially in alopecia totalis/universalis. Mice showed TCR sharing more clearly than patients did, possibly owing to HLA.

Individuals with alopecia areata gave both lesional scalp punch biopsies and peripheral blood for collection. Isolated RNA was reverse transcribed into cDNA used as the sequencing template. The method was immunoSEQ multiplex PCR; TCRdb's version includes in-frame clones alone and lacks a portion of them. The sample holds roughly 6,900 clones; roughly 70% are singletons and the top ten take approximately 21%. The chain employs TRBV6-6 and TRBJ2-7; possible D gene TRBD1, 5 bases. Specimen: skin, collected at week 0. The sequence derives from a human donor with alopecia areata. CDR3 DNA sequence: TGTGCCAGCAGCGGACACTCTACTGACTACGAGCAGTACTTC. It yields the protein CASSGHSTDYEQYF.